Detailed here is one T cell receptor (beta chain). Its antigen is still unknown. No base-level quality is on record; no much larger clone is a single base apart. The collaborating institutions used their own protocols to collect whole blood in K2EDTA tubes. Collaborator samples were shipped for TCRbeta analysis as frozen whole blood, isolated PBMCs, or DNA extracted from either sample type. The CDR3 runs 16 residues from the cysteine to the phenylalanine. The sequence is cut down to CDR3 DNA, 48 bases in frame from base 1. V and J lose 2 bases and 3 bases, and a span of 15 bases separates them. The germline V gene supplies CDR1 SGHRS and CDR2 YFSETQ. The sample is drawn from a study of blood T cell repertoires in COVID-19 (TCRdb year 2020). Describing the broader study: Samples from collaborators originated in the United States, Italy and Spain and spanned both the acute and convalescent phases of COVID-19. The dataset comprised deeply sampled blood TCRbeta repertoires from subjects exposed to, actively infected with, or recovered from COVID-19. The sample metadata nearly always contained a de-identified subject ID, COVID-19 status, age in years and sex. The repertoires were released in a freely available public database intended as a resource for research on the immune response to SARS-CoV-2. The material from the prospective study consisted of cDNA or gDNA derived from T cells, B-cell-depleted T cells, or PBMCs. Where available, HLA class I and class II types were obtained from metadata supplied by the sample provider rather than from assay-based typing. The samples were drawn from two sources: the first 160 participants of the ongoing ImmuneRACE study, and some 1,300 subjects contributed by 6 global collaborators. Here is what the overall study found, with its caveats: How much clinical and demographic metadata was included differed by source and by participant, and the metadata was provided uncurated.

TCRbeta CDR3 regions were amplified from genomic DNA using the immunoSEQ Assay, a bias-controlled multiplex PCR. Per the original workflow: Nucleated cell counts per sample were estimated from amplification of reference gene primers within the assay. Sequence reads were collapsed and filtered to measure the absolute abundance of every unique TCRbeta CDR3 rearrangement. Productive Simpson clonality was computed per sample as the square root of Simpson's diversity index over productive rearrangements. The table was pulled from immuneACCESS by TCRdb, which kept in-frame rearrangements only. Such tables lose some clones; where checked, under half of the loss comes from unresolved V genes, and the rest has no known cause. V, J and clone size were drawn from that table, and D and trimming were deduced from the DNA. The sample table records 40,000 or so clones; roughly 85% of these occur just once. About 13% of the sample goes to the ten largest clones.

Here the chain combines TRBV5-1 and TRBJ2-1; TRBD2 could be the D gene, as 5 bases match. The sequencing input was peripheral blood. This TCR was recovered from a human donor in a cohort sampled during active COVID-19. The CDR3 is CASSFSRRGIYNEQFF. Read as DNA, the sequence is TGCGCCAGCAGCTTCTCCCGACGGGGAATCTACAATGAGCAGTTCTTC.